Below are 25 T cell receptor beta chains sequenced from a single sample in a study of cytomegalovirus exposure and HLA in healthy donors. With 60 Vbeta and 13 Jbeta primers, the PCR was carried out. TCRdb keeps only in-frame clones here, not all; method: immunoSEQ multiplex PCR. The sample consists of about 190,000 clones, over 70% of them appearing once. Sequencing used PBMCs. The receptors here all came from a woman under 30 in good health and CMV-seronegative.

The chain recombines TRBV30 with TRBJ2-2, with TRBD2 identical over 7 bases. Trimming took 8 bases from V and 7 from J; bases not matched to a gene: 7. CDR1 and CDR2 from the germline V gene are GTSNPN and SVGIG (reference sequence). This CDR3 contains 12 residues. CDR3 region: CAGGEGNGELFF. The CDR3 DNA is TGTGCCGGGGGGGAGGGGAACGGGGAGCTGTTTTTT.

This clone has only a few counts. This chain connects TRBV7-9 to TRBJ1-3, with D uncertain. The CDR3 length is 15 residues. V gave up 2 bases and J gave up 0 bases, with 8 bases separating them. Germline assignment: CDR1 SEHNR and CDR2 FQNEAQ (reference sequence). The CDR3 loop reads CASSLSGSSGNTIYF. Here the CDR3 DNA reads TGTGCCAGCAGCTTAAGCGGCAGCTCTGGAAACACCATATATTTT.

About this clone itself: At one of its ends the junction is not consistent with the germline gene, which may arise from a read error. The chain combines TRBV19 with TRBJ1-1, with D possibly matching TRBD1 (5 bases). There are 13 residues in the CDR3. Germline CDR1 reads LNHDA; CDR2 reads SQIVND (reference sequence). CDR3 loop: CASGMGQDGEAFF. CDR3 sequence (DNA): TGTGCCAGTGGTATGGGGCAGGATGGTGAAGCTTTCTTT.

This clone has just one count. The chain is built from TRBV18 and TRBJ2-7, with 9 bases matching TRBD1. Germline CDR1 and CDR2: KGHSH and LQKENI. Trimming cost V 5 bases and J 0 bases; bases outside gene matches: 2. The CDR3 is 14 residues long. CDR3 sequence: CASSSGQGSYEQYF. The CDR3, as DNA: TGTGCCAGCTCATCGGGACAGGGCTCCTACGAGCAGTACTTC.

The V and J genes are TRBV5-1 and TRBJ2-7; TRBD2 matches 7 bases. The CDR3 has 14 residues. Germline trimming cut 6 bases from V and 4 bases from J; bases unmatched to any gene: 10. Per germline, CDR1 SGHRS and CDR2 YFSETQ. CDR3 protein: CASTPGGSVYEQYF. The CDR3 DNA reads TGCGCCAGCACCCCGGGGGGTTCGGTGTACGAGCAGTACTTC.

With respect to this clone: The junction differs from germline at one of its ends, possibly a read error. The DNA of the CDR3 is TGTGCCACCAGCCCCCAAACGGGGAGGTATGACTACACCTTC. Translated, it gives CATSPQTGRYDYTF. The rearrangement uses TRBV15 and TRBJ1-2; D is unclear. Germline V lookup: CDR1 LNHNV, CDR2 YYDKDF (reference sequence). This CDR3 has 14 amino acids.

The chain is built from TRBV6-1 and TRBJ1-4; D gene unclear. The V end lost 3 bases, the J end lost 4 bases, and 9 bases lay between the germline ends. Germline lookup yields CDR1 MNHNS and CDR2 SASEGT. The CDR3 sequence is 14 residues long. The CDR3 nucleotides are TGTGCCAGCAGTGACAGAACCTTTAATGAAAAACTGTTTTTT. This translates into CASSDRTFNEKLFF.

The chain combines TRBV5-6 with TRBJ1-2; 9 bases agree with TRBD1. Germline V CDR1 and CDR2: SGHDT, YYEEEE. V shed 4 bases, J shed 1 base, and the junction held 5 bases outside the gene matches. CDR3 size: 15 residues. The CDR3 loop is CASSADRGNNYGYTF. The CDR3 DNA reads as TGTGCCAGCAGCGCGGACAGGGGCAATAACTATGGCTACACCTTC.

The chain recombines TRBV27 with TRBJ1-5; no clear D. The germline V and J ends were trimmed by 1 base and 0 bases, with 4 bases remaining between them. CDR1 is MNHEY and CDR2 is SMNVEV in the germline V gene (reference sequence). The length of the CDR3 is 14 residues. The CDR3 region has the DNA TGTGCCAGCAGTTTATACGGTAGCAATCAGCCCCAGCATTTT. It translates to CASSLYGSNQPQHF.

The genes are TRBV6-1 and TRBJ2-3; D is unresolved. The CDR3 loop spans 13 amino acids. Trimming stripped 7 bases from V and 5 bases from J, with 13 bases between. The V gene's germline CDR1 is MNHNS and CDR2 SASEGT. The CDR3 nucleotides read TGTGCCAGCATCGACCGGGTTGTAGATACGCAGTATTTT. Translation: CASIDRVVDTQYF.

The CDR3 loop is CASSPRGIDEKLFF. The CDR3 DNA reads TGTGCCAGCTCACCTAGGGGTATAGATGAAAAACTGTTTTTT. The chain links TRBV18 to TRBJ1-4; a possible D gene is TRBD1 (5 bases). The CDR3 length is 14 residues. Trimming removed 3 bases from V and 6 bases from J, with 11 bases in between. Germline assignment: CDR1 KGHSH and CDR2 LQKENI.

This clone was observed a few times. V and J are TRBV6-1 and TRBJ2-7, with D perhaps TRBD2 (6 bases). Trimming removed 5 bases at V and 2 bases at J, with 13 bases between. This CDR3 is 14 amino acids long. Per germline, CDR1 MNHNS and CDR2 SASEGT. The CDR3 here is CASSPRDLAYEQYF. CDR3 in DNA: TGTGCCAGCAGTCCCCGGGACTTAGCCTACGAGCAGTACTTC.

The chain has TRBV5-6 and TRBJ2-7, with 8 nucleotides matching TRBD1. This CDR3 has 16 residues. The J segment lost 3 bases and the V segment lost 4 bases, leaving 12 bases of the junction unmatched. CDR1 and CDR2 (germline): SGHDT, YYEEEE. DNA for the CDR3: TGTGCCAGCAGCGCAAGACCCGGGACAGGAGACTACGAGCAGTACTTC. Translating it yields CASSARPGTGDYEQYF.

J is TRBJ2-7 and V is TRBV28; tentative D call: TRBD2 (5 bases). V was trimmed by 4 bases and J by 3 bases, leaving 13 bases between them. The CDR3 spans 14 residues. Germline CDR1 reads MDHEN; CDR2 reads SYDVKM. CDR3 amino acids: CASSYRGADYEQYF. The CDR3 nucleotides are TGTGCCAGCAGTTATCGGGGTGCTGACTACGAGCAGTACTTC.

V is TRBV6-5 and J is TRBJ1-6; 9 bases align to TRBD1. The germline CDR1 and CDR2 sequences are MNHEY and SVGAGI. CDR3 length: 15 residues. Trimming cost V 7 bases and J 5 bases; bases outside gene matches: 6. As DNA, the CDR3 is TGTGCCAGCACCCCGGACAGGGGAAATAATTCACCCCTCCACTTT. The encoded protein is CASTPDRGNNSPLHF.

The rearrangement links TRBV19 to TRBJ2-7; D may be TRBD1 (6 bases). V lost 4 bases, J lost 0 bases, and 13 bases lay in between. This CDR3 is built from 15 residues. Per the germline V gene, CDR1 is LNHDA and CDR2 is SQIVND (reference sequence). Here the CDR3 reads CASSTGALNSYEQYF. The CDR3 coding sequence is TGTGCCAGTAGTACAGGGGCACTAAACTCCTACGAGCAGTACTTC.

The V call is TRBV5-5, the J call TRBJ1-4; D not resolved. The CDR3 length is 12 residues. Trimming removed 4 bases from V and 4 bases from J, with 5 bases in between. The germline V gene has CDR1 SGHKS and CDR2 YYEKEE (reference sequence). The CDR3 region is CASSRDNEKLFF. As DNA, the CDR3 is TGTGCCAGCAGCCGGGATAATGAAAAACTGTTTTTT.

CDR3 sequence reads: CAWSPAGPFF. CDR3 in DNA: TGTGCCTGGAGTCCAGCAGGTCCGTTCTTC. This rearrangement joins TRBV30 to TRBJ2-1; unclear D gene. CDR1 and CDR2 (germline): GTSNPN, SVGIG (reference sequence). This CDR3 has 10 residues. The V end was cut by 2 bases, the J end by 15 bases, with 11 bases between.

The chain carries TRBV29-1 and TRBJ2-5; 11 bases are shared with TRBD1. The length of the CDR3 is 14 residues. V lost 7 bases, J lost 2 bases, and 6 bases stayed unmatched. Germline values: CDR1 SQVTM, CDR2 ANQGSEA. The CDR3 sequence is CSAVGTGGQETQYF. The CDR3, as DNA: TGCAGCGCCGTCGGGACAGGGGGTCAAGAGACCCAGTACTTC.

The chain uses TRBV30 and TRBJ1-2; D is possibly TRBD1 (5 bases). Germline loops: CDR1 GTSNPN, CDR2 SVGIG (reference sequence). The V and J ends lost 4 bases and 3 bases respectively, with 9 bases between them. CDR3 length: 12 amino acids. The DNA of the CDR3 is TGTGCCTGGAAGGGCAGGGACTATGGCTACACCTTC. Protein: CAWKGRDYGYTF. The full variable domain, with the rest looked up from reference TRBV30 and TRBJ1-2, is SQTIHQWPATLVQPVGSPLSLECTVEGTSNPNLYWYRQAAGRGLQLLFYSVGIGQISSEVPQNLSASRPQDRQFILSSKKLLLSDSGFYLCAWKGRDYGYTFGSGTRLTVV.

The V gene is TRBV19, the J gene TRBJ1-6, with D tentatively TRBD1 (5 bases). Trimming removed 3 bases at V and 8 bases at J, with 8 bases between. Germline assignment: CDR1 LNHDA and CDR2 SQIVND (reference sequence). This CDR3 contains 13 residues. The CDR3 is CASSMQGHSPLHF. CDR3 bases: TGTGCCAGTAGTATGCAGGGCCATTCACCCCTCCACTTT.

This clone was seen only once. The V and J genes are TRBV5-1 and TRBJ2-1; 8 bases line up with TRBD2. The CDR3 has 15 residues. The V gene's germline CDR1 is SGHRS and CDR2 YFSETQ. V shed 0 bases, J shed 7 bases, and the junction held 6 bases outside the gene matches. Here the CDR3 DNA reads TGCGCCAGCAGCTTGGACGGGGGGGCCAGGAATGAGCAGTTCTTC. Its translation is CASSLDGGARNEQFF.

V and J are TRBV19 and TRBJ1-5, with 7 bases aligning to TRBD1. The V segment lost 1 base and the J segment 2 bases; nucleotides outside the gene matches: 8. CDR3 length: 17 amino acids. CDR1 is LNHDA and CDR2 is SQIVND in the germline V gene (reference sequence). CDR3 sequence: CASSIGPKGAGNQPQHF. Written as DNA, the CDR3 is TGTGCCAGTAGTATAGGCCCGAAGGGGGCCGGCAATCAGCCCCAGCATTTT.

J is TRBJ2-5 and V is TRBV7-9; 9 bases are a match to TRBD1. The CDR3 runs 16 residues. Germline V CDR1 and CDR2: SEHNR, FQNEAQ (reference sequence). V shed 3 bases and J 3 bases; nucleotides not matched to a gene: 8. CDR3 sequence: CASSFRLGDREETQYF. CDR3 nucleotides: TGTGCCAGCAGCTTTCGTCTTGGGGACAGGGAAGAGACCCAGTACTTC.

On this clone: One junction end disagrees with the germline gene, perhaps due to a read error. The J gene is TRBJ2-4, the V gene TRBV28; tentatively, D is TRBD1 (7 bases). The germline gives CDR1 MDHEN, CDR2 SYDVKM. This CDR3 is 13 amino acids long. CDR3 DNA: TGTGCCAGCAGCGAACCCGGGCCAGGGGGGTCGGACTTC. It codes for CASSEPGPGGSDF.